Reported below is one T cell receptor (beta chain). In this sample, this clonotype turned up once. No cognate antigen has been identified for it. No much larger clonotype is one base removed from it; base qualities were not supplied. Resting on one read, the evidence is weak. This sample is drawn from a study of spatial heterogeneity in lung cancer (dated by TCRdb to between 2018 and 2021). Turning to the overall study: Beta-chain transcripts were consistently detected in greater numbers than alpha-chain transcripts, which likely reflected higher beta-chain transcript abundance. TCR transcript counts in tumor regions correlated strongly with a T cell transcriptional module score from matched bulk RNA-seq. In the raw uncorrected reads, each unique combination of TCR and UMI appeared more than ten times on average. In non-small cell lung cancer, the study quantitatively compared TCR alpha and beta repertoires across several tumor regions, matched nontumor lung, and blood. The study linked features of the TCR repertoire to counts of nonsynonymous mutations, which were determined by whole-exome sequencing of tumor tissue. Both alpha and beta chains were TCR-sequenced in approximately 220 tumor regions, approximately 64 matched nontumor lung samples and roughly 54 PBMC samples obtained at surgery.

The full study reports these points: The tumor nonsynonymous mutation count correlated with the number of expanded alpha and beta TCRs within the tumor. Additional single-cell paired TCR alpha and beta sequencing was considered necessary to confirm, at a functional level, the hypothesis that regional TCRs recognize regional mutations. Estimated TCR-seq coverage of tumor T cells was only 5.5% to 7% for alpha chains and about 14% for beta chains. Counts of ubiquitous and regional expanded TCRs correlated with counts of ubiquitous and regional nonsynonymous mutations, respectively.

CDR1 and CDR2 are drawn from the germline V gene: MDHEN, SYDVKM. The CDR3 sequence holds 17 residues, the cysteine and phenylalanine included. Only the CDR3 region is kept as DNA, spanning 51 bases read in frame from base 1. Trimming costs V 6 bases and J 5 bases, and their ends lie 24 bases apart. The sample's time point, from its label and the paper: sample taken at primary tumor resection. Donors were around 71 patients with early-stage, untreated non-small cell lung cancer from the lung TRACERx cohort. Whole RNA extracted from tumor and nontumor lung tissue, or from cryopreserved PBMC samples, was used for TCR sequencing without cell sorting. Only patients with enough RNA available from two or more tumor regions were chosen for TCR sequencing. Before selection, tumor and adjacent nontumor lung specimens were reviewed by a lung pathologist. Receptors were amplified or captured by 5' RACE. These reads were obtained on a NextSeq 500. To allow correction of PCR and sequencing errors, the TCR library protocol tagged every TCR cDNA molecule with a unique molecular identifier. The study's own analysis went as follows. TCR identification, UMI-based error correction and CDR3 extraction were performed with Decombinator tools. TCRs above a frequency of 2 per 1,000, corresponding to the top 1% of the tumor frequency distribution, were defined as expanded. Expanded tumor TCRs statistically deemed absent (corrected P<0.05) from at least one tumor region were classed as regional, and all other expanded tumor TCRs were classed as ubiquitous. Rényi diversity was computed with the R vegan package after subsampling each repertoire 100 times to 5,000 TCRs. To build CDR3 similarity networks, amino acid triplet string-kernel similarity was used, and CDR3s were connected when their pairwise similarity was above 0.82. TCRdb reanalyzed the raw reads on its own, using fastp at Q25 for trimming and MiXCR for clone calling, and kept in-frame beta chains. Every entry covers one CDR3 protein and lists the most common genes and DNA from its rows. The V and J calls were determined by TCRdb, not by the authors. For this sample there are 25,000 to 30,000 distinct CDR3 sequences; approximately 6.5% appear just once. Approximately 23% of the sample lies in the top ten.

The receptor chain draws on TRBV28 and TRBJ2-3, and TRBD2 may be the D gene, going by 6 matching bases. This TCR derives from a male donor with early-stage non-small cell lung cancer. The sample here was lung tumor tissue, taken at surgery. The CDR3 has the sequence CASRGLSYSPAGDTQYF. The sequence in DNA is TGTGCCAGCAGGGGACTTTCTTACTCTCCTGCCGGAGATACGCAGTATTTT. With the rest looked up from the reference TRBV28 and TRBJ2-3 genes rather than sequenced, the full variable domain is DVKVTQSSRYLVKRTGEKVFLECVQDMDHENMFWYRQDPGLGLRLIYFSYDVKMKEKGDIPEGYSVSREKKERFSLILESASTNQTSMYLCASRGLSYSPAGDTQYFGPGTRLTVL.